This TCR beta chain was profiled in a study of follicular helper T cells after annual influenza vaccination. Time point in this sample: 2014-2015 season, pre-vaccination. Libraries were prepared by immunoSEQ multiplex PCR; TCRdb keeps only in-frame clonotypes and omits some of them. The data contain under 9,500 clones, about 80% of them singletons. Losses at the gene ends were 7 bases for V and 3 bases for J; bases not matched to a gene: 22. The CDR3 contains 20 residues. Per the germline V gene, CDR1 is SGHRS and CDR2 is YFSETQ. The sequence derives from an adult who received the influenza vaccine. This chain uses TRBV5-1 with TRBJ1-1, with 12 nucleotides matching TRBD1. Sequenced material: CXCR5+ CD38- circulating T follicular helper cells from blood, taken on the day of influenza vaccination. Regarding subset: circulating Tfh, non-naive CD4+CXCR5+PD-1+ (ICOS+CD38+ or ICOS-CD38-). The DNA for the CDR3 is TGCGCCAGCTCTACCCGACGCCCGGGACAGGGGGCTTTAGGCGACACTGAAGCTTTCTTT. It is translated as CASSTRRPGQGALGDTEAFF.